The rows below give T cell receptor beta chains drawn from one sample of a study of T cell changes during pregnancy in multiple sclerosis. The repertoire was sequenced with immunoSEQ multiplex PCR; TCRdb's copy has only in-frame clones and lacks some. The sample records under 75,000 clones, about 91% being singletons. Sequencing was performed on peripheral blood, taken in the first trimester of pregnancy. The receptors derive from a female donor with multiple sclerosis, enrolled in a pregnancy study. The CDR3 runs from the conserved cysteine through the conserved F or W. Fields, in order: J gene, V gene, CDR3 protein.

TRBJ2-5,TRBV9,CASSPSGGAVDQETQYF
TRBJ2-1,TRBV15,CATSRDLGRLAQPSYNEQFF
TRBJ2-7,TRBV5-5,CASSLSPGSIYEQYF
TRBJ2-3,TRBV7-9,CASSFGSWGDTDTQYF
TRBJ1-2,TRBV7-2,CASSLALFEDNYGYTF
TRBJ1-1,TRBV7-2,CASSFFATGPNTEAFF
TRBJ2-2,TRBV5-1,CASLDPRGTDTGELFF
TRBJ2-7,TRBV2,CASSEWGAGGGFYEQYF
TRBJ1-6,TRBV19,CATRGGFYSPLHF
TRBJ1-1,TRBV30,CAWSVLQGSGEAFF
TRBJ1-2,TRBV7-9,CASSRGTGGSGYTF
TRBJ2-1,TRBV5-1,CASSPAEGLAGAINEQFF
TRBJ1-3,TRBV18,CASSPGQGASGNTIYF
TRBJ1-2,TRBV7-9,CASSLAANF
TRBJ2-7,TRBV9,CASSPGQSSYEQYF
TRBJ1-5,TRBV28,CASRYHPGTGSNQPQHF
TRBJ1-2,TRBV5-1,CASSLGDRGGYGYTF
TRBJ1-5,TRBV7-3,CASSLGPNQPQHF
TRBJ2-2,TRBV18,CASSRGQGNTGELFF
TRBJ2-7,TRBV20-1,CSAGQGYEQYF
TRBJ2-1,TRBV5-1,CASKAGGEQFF
TRBJ2-5,TRBV30,CAWRRGGETQYF
TRBJ1-1,TRBV19,CASSTWGGYMNTEAFF
TRBJ1-5,TRBV19,CASPSGERRNQPQHF
TRBJ1-1,TRBV5-6,CASSLSINTEAFF
TRBJ2-2,TRBV6-1,CASSVPTGPTGELFF
TRBJ1-2,TRBV5-6,CASSPRTDGYGYTF
TRBJ1-1,TRBV7-3,CASSSGTGGTEAFF
TRBJ2-7,TRBV7-2,CASTRYRGWAYEQYF
TRBJ1-3,TRBV6-1,CASSEAGTGSGNTIYF
TRBJ2-7,TRBV18,CASSPWREDEQYF
TRBJ2-1,TRBV5-1,CASSSLEYNEQFF
TRBJ2-7,TRBV28,CASSLLTSGRVSYEQYF
TRBJ2-7,TRBV6-5,CASNNANEQYF
TRBJ1-5,TRBV4-1,CASSLILGTGSNQPQHF
TRBJ2-7,TRBV10-2,CASSPRDRVYEQYF
TRBJ2-1,TRBV7-2,CASSSGLAGGRNEQFF
TRBJ1-2,TRBV6-5,CASSYDRVTDGYTF
TRBJ2-2,TRBV2,CASIPTAGTNTGELFF
TRBJ2-1,TRBV9,CASSFTSVGNNEQFF
TRBJ2-7,TRBV9,CASSPIPGLAGLLDEQYF
TRBJ2-7,TRBV9,CASSASGQGSYEQYF
TRBJ1-2,TRBV19,CASRGYDSRGGYTF
TRBJ1-3,TRBV19,CASRIGAASGNTIYF
TRBJ2-1,TRBV30,CAWSPSSGSYNEQFF
TRBJ1-3,TRBV5-1,CASSFGRGLNTIYF
TRBJ2-3,TRBV5-1,CASSWGGTGATDTQYF
TRBJ1-1,TRBV29-1,CSVEDLRRGAFF
TRBJ2-7,TRBV5-4,CASSLQGVDYEQYF
TRBJ2-1,TRBV6-1,CASTAGYNEQFF
TRBJ1-4,TRBV5-1,CASSLGRLRSNEKLFF
TRBJ2-5,TRBV28,CASSGSTGLGETQYF
TRBJ2-2,TRBV2,CASRAQGAAGELFF
TRBJ1-5,TRBV6-1,CASSEPGQGNQPQHF
TRBJ2-7,TRBV5-8,CASSLVTGTLPYEQYF
TRBJ1-3,TRBV28,CASSLFGGRGNTIYF
TRBJ2-3,TRBV11-2,CASSLGGQLNTDTQYF